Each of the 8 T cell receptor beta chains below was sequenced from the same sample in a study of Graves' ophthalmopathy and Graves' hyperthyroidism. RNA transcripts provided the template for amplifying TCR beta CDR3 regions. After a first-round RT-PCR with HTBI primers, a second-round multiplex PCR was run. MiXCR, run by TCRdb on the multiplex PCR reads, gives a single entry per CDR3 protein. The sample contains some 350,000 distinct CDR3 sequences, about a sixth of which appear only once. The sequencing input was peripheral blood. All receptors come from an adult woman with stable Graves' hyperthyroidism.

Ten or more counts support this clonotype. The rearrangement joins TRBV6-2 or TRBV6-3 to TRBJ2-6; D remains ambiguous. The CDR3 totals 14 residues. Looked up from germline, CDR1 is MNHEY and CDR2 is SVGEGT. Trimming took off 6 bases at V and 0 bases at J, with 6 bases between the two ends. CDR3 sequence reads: CASRRSSGANVLTF. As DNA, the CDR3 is TGTGCCAGCAGGCGGAGCTCTGGGGCCAACGTCCTGACTTTC.

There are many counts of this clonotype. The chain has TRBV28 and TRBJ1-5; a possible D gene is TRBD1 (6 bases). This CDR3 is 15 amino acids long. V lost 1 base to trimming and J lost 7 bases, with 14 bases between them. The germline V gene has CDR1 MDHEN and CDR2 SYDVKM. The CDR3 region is CASSLYRVARQPQHF. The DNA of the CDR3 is TGTGCCAGCAGTTTATACAGGGTAGCACGGCAGCCCCAGCATTTT.

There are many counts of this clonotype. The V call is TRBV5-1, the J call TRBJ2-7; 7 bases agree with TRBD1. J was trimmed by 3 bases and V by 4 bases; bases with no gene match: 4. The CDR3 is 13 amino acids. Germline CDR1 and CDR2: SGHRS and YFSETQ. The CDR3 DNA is TGCGCCAGCAGCATAGGGGGCGGCTACGAGCAGTACTTC. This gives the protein CASSIGGGYEQYF.

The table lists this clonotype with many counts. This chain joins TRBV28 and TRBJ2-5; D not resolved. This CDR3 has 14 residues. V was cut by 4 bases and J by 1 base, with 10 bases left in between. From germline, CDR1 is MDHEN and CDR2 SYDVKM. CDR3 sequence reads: CASSSPLGQETQYF. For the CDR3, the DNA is TGTGCCAGCAGTTCCCCGTTGGGCCAAGAGACCCAGTACTTC.

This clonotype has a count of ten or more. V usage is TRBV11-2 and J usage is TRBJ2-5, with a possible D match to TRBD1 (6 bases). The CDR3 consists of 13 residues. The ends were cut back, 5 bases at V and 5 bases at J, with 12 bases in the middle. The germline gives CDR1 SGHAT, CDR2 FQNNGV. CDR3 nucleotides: TGTGCCAGCAGCATGGACAGATTGGAGACCCAGTACTTC. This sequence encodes CASSMDRLETQYF.

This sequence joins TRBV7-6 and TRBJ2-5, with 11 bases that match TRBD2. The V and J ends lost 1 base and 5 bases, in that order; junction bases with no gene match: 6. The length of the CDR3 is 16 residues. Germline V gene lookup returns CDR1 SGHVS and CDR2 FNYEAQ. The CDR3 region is CASSLDPTSGSETQYF. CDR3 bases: TGTGCCAGCAGCTTAGACCCTACTAGCGGGAGTGAGACCCAGTACTTC.

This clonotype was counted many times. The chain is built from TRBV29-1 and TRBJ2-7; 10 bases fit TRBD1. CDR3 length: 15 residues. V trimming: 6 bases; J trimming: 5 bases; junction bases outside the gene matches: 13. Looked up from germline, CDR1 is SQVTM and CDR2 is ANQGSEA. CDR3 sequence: CSVPGWGQGSHEQYF. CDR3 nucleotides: TGCAGCGTCCCGGGTTGGGGACAGGGGAGTCACGAGCAGTACTTC.

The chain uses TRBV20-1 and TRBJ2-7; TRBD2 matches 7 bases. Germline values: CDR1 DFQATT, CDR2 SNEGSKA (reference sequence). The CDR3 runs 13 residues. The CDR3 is CSAVPWAVREQDV. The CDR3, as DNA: TGCAGTGCTGTTCCCTGGGCGGTGCGGGAGCAGGACGTC.